Below, 31 T cell receptor beta chains from the same sample are listed, as sequenced in a study of CD8 T cells in ankylosing spondylitis. Points from the study as a whole: Characteristic, it appeared, of ankylosing spondylitis blood was a TCR beta motif of fewer than 10 highly homologous variants.

These receptors have no identified antigens. MiXCR, run by TCRdb on the 5' RACE reads, gives a single entry per CDR3 protein. The repertoire holds about 390,000 distinct CDR3 sequences, with under 25% as singletons. The sequencing sample was made of blood, either unsorted or a sorted T cell fraction (not recorded which). These receptors were taken from a male donor with ankylosing spondylitis.

This clonotype came up a few times. This rearrangement joins TRBV6-2 or TRBV6-3 to TRBJ2-1; 7 bases fit TRBD2. There are 12 residues in the CDR3. J lost 7 bases, V lost 8 bases, and 5 bases had no gene match. Germline CDR1 reads MNHEY; CDR2 reads SVGEGT. The DNA of the CDR3 is TGTGCCAGCGGCGGGAGTAGTAATGAGCAGTTCTTC. Translating gives CASGGSSNEQFF.

At least ten counts were recorded for this clonotype. CDR3 protein: CASSQEGRFDEQFF. CDR3 DNA sequence: TGTGCCAGCAGCCAAGAAGGCCGGTTCGATGAGCAGTTCTTC. The chain employs TRBV4-2 and TRBJ2-1; D ambiguous. Between the trimmed V and J ends, which lost 0 bases and 8 bases, there was a span of 11 bases. The CDR3 totals 14 residues. Germline values: CDR1 LGHNA, CDR2 YNFKEQ.

This clonotype appeared a few times. The chain joins TRBV12-3 or TRBV12-4 to TRBJ1-1; D unresolved. V dropped 3 bases and J dropped 4 bases, with 12 bases sitting between them. This CDR3 contains 14 residues. Here the CDR3 DNA reads TGTGCCAGCAGTTTGGGCCGATCAGTCACTGAAGCTTTCTTT. This sequence encodes CASSLGRSVTEAFF.

This clonotype was seen only once. This chain joins TRBV5-1 and TRBJ2-7; the D gene is possibly TRBD1 (5 bases). CDR3 length: 16 residues. CDR1 SGHRS and CDR2 YFSETQ come from the germline V gene. Trimming removed 0 bases at V and 1 base at J, with 14 bases between. DNA of the CDR3: TGCGCCAGCAGCTTGGGCGGCAGGGCGATTTCCTACGAGCAGTACTTC. Amino acid sequence: CASSLGGRAISYEQYF.

The genes are TRBV29-1 and TRBJ1-2; 9 bases are shared with TRBD1. Germline trimming cut 4 bases from V and 8 bases from J; bases unmatched to any gene: 8. This CDR3 spans 13 amino acids. Germline CDR1 reads SQVTM; CDR2 reads ANQGSEA. This CDR3 is CSVGGTGYEGYTF. For the CDR3, the DNA is TGCAGCGTTGGTGGGACAGGGTACGAGGGCTACACCTTC.

In this sample, this clonotype turned up a few times. The chain couples TRBV7-9 to TRBJ2-3; a possible D gene is TRBD1 (5 bases). CDR1 is SEHNR and CDR2 is FQNEAQ in the germline V gene (reference sequence). The CDR3 has 15 amino acids. Trimming shortened V by 3 bases and J by 0 bases, and 10 bases separated the two germline ends. CDR3 nucleotides: TGTGCCAGCAGCTTTGGGGCGGCAAGCACAGATACGCAGTATTTT. This codes for CASSFGAASTDTQYF. The complete variable domain, with remaining parts taken from reference TRBV7-9 and TRBJ2-3, reads DTGVSQNPRHKITKRGQNVTFRCDPISEHNRLYWYRQTLGQGPEFLTYFQNEAQLEKSRLLSDRFSAERPKGSFSTLEIQRTEQGDSAMYLCASSFGAASTDTQYFGPGTRLTVL.

This clonotype has just a few counts. The rearrangement uses TRBV6-2 or TRBV6-3 and TRBJ2-1; D is unresolved. Trimming left V 3 bases short and J 8 bases short, with 11 bases between. Germline lookup yields CDR1 MNHEY and CDR2 SVGEGT. This CDR3 spans 13 amino acids. The chain's CDR3 is CASSYLGDHEQFF. CDR3 DNA sequence: TGTGCCAGCAGTTATCTTGGAGACCATGAGCAGTTCTTC.

About this clonotype: One end of the junction does not line up with germline, which may come from a read error. J is TRBJ2-7 and V is TRBV29-1; D is perhaps TRBD1 or TRBD2 (5 bases each). CDR3 size: 13 residues. Germline-derived CDR1 and CDR2 are SQVTM and ANQGSEA. The DNA of the CDR3 is TGCAGCGTTGGCCCCGGGACCTCCGACGAGCAGTACTTC. Its translation is CSVGPGTSDEQYF.

The chain joins TRBV6-2 or TRBV6-3 to TRBJ1-2, with D unclear. The ends were cut back, 5 bases at V and 8 bases at J, with 18 bases in the middle. Germline V gives CDR1 MNHEY, CDR2 SVGEGT. The CDR3 is 14 amino acids. CDR3: CASSPRALAGGYTF. The CDR3 bases are TGTGCCAGCAGTCCCCGGGCCCTCGCGGGAGGCTACACCTTC.

The V gene is TRBV6-5, the J gene TRBJ2-7; D perhaps matches TRBD1 (5 bases). Germline V gene sequence: CDR1 MNHEY, CDR2 SVGAGI. The CDR3 consists of 12 residues. V was trimmed by 8 bases and J by 2 bases, leaving 10 bases between them. The CDR3 loop is CASGRETYEQYF. Written as DNA, the CDR3 is TGTGCCAGCGGCAGGGAAACCTACGAGCAGTACTTC.

This clonotype was picked up many times. The genes are TRBV6-5 and TRBJ2-1, with D uncertain. This CDR3 contains 14 residues. V was clipped by 2 bases and J by 8 bases, with 13 bases between them. CDR1 MNHEY and CDR2 SVGAGI come from the germline V gene. Here the CDR3 reads CASSYDVSRDEQFF. CDR3 coding DNA: TGTGCCAGCAGTTACGACGTATCTCGGGATGAGCAGTTCTTC.

This clonotype showed up many times. The rearrangement uses TRBV4-3 and TRBJ2-3; D is possibly TRBD1 (6 bases). The length of the CDR3 is 15 residues. The germline gives CDR1 LGHNA, CDR2 YSLEER. Trimming left V 0 bases short and J 2 bases short, with 9 bases between. The CDR3 DNA reads as TGCGCCAGCAGCCAAGAGAGGACAGACACAGATACGCAGTATTTT. Translating it yields CASSQERTDTDTQYF.

This chain links TRBV20-1 with TRBJ2-5, with 11 bases identical to TRBD2. Trimming removed 7 bases from V and 5 bases from J; junction bases left unmatched: 12. CDR1 and CDR2 (germline): DFQATT, SNEGSKA (reference sequence). This CDR3 region has 15 residues. The CDR3 coding sequence is TGCAGTGTCACGGATAGCGGGAGGGCCTCGGAGACCCAGTACTTC. It specifies CSVTDSGRASETQYF.

The gene calls are TRBV20-1 and TRBJ1-5; no firm D call. V was shortened by 3 bases and J by 4 bases, with 7 bases between the two germline ends. CDR3 length equals 12 residues. Germline CDR1 is DFQATT and CDR2 is SNEGSKA (reference sequence). CDR3 bases: TGCAGTGCTAGTGGGCGTAATCAGCCCCAGCATTTT. Its protein product is CSASGRNQPQHF.

This sequence joins TRBV5-1 and TRBJ2-2; D not certain. CDR3 size: 14 residues. Trimming removed 0 bases at V and 5 bases at J, with 8 bases between. The germline V gene encodes CDR1 SGHRS and CDR2 YFSETQ. In DNA, the CDR3 is TGCGCCAGCAGCTTGGTGCAGACAACCGGGGAGCTGTTTTTT. Translation gives CASSLVQTTGELFF.

The gene calls are TRBV25-1 and TRBJ1-4, with D perhaps matching TRBD1 (5 bases). The germline V gene encodes CDR1 MGHDK and CDR2 SYGVNS. Trimming stripped 6 bases from V and 8 bases from J, with 19 bases between. The CDR3 is made up of 15 amino acids. The CDR3 here is CASSYGAGGVEKLFF. The CDR3 region has the DNA TGTGCCAGCAGCTATGGGGCAGGCGGTGTAGAAAAACTGTTTTTT.

This chain joins TRBV12-3 or TRBV12-4 and TRBJ2-3; D is possibly TRBD2 (6 bases). The CDR3 extends over 16 amino acids. Trimming pared 6 bases from V and 0 bases from J, leaving 16 bases between. CDR3 loop: CASRNTRRGSTDTQYF. In DNA, the CDR3 is TGTGCCAGCAGAAATACTAGGCGGGGTAGCACAGATACGCAGTATTTT.

This clonotype was counted a few times. J is TRBJ2-7 and V is TRBV12-3 or TRBV12-4, with TRBD2 matching over 10 bases. V lost 3 bases, J lost 2 bases, and 4 bases stayed unmatched. The CDR3 contains 15 residues. The CDR3 nucleotides read TGTGCCAGCAGTTTCCTAGCGGGAGCAACCTACGAGCAGTACTTC. It codes for CASSFLAGATYEQYF.

The chain carries TRBV6-2 or TRBV6-3 and TRBJ2-7, with 9 nucleotides matching TRBD2. Germline trimming cut 7 bases from V and 7 bases from J; bases unmatched to any gene: 14. The CDR3 runs 15 residues. Germline V CDR1 and CDR2: MNHEY, SVGEGT. DNA for the CDR3: TGTGCCAGCACCAAAACCCCGGGACTAGCTCAGGAGCAGTACTTC. Translated: CASTKTPGLAQEQYF.

The V call is TRBV20-1, the J call TRBJ2-2; 9 nucleotides line up with TRBD1. The V gene end was trimmed by 3 bases and the J gene end by 9 bases; junction bases not matched to a gene: 8. Per germline, CDR1 DFQATT and CDR2 SNEGSKA (reference sequence). The CDR3 runs 14 residues. The CDR3 protein is CSASSGTGRRELFF. The CDR3 DNA reads TGCAGTGCTAGCTCTGGGACAGGGAGAAGGGAGCTGTTTTTT.

In this sample, this clonotype turned up a few times. This chain connects TRBV5-1 to TRBJ2-7, with D tentatively TRBD2 (5 bases). The CDR3 has 14 residues. Trimming pared 3 bases from V and 5 bases from J, leaving 15 bases between. Germline V gene sequence: CDR1 SGHRS, CDR2 YFSETQ. Written as DNA, the CDR3 is TGCGCCAGCAGCTACCCGGGATCCGTCAACGAGCAGTACTTC. Translating it yields CASSYPGSVNEQYF.

V gene TRBV6-1 combines with J gene TRBJ2-7, with 12 bases that match TRBD2. This CDR3 region has 14 residues. Germline CDR1 reads MNHNS; CDR2 reads SASEGT. V gave up 7 bases and J gave up 3 bases; unmatched junction bases: 4. CDR3 DNA: TGTGCCAGCAAATTGACTAGCGGGAGCTACGAGCAGTACTTC. It translates to CASKLTSGSYEQYF.

The chain joins TRBV5-1 to TRBJ1-1, with unresolved D. Germline CDR1 SGHRS, CDR2 YFSETQ. This CDR3 is built from 16 residues. V was clipped by 4 bases and J by 0 bases, with 16 bases between them. The CDR3 here is CASSQIGVTMNTEAFF. DNA for the CDR3: TGCGCCAGCAGCCAAATCGGGGTTACAATGAACACTGAAGCTTTCTTT.

V and J are TRBV3-1 and TRBJ2-5, with D unresolved. This CDR3 has 14 amino acids. Germline CDR1 reads LGHDT; CDR2 reads YNNKEL (reference sequence). Trimming stripped 0 bases from V and 3 bases from J, with 8 bases between. The DNA for the CDR3 is TGTGCCAGCAGCCAAGAGGTCGAAAAAGAGACCCAGTACTTC. As protein: CASSQEVEKETQYF.

In its sample, this clonotype was seen many times. J is TRBJ2-1 and V is TRBV20-1; weak D call: TRBD2 (6 bases). Germline V lookup: CDR1 DFQATT, CDR2 SNEGSKA (reference sequence). Trimming took 7 bases from V and 1 from J, leaving 14 bases between them. The CDR3 is made up of 14 amino acids. In DNA form, the CDR3 reads TGCAGTGTTCCACTAGCTGGGTCCTACAATGAGCAGTTCTTC. It yields the protein CSVPLAGSYNEQFF.

The V call is TRBV5-1, the J call TRBJ2-3; TRBD2 matches at 13 bases. The germline CDR1 and CDR2 sequences are SGHRS and YFSETQ. The V and J ends lost 2 bases and 3 bases, in that order; junction bases with no gene match: 12. CDR3 length equals 19 residues. The CDR3 DNA sequence: TGCGCCAGCAGCTTACTCGGACTAGCGGGAGAAGGGAGGACAGATACGCAGTATTTT. Its protein product is CASSLLGLAGEGRTDTQYF.

This rearrangement joins TRBV28 to TRBJ1-5; D remains unclear. CDR3 length equals 13 residues. Germline V CDR1 and CDR2: MDHEN, SYDVKM. Trimming took off 11 bases at V and 9 bases at J, with 20 bases between the two ends. The CDR3: CAGNREPEGPQHF. DNA of the CDR3: TGTGCCGGGAACCGGGAGCCCGAAGGGCCCCAGCATTTT. The whole variable domain, remainder taken from reference TRBV28 and TRBJ1-5, is DVKVTQSSRYLVKRTGEKVFLECVQDMDHENMFWYRQDPGLGLRLIYFSYDVKMKEKGDIPEGYSVSREKKERFSLILESASTNQTSMYLCAGNREPEGPQHFGDGTRLSIL.

The gene calls are TRBV5-1 and TRBJ2-7, with a weak D call TRBD1 (5 bases). Germline CDR1 and CDR2: SGHRS and YFSETQ. Trimming removed 0 bases at V and 4 bases at J, with 17 bases between. This CDR3 has 16 residues. The CDR3 sequence: CASSLVTGRLLYEQYF. The CDR3 coding sequence is TGCGCCAGCAGCTTGGTCACAGGCCGCTTATTGTACGAGCAGTACTTC. Drawing the rest from reference TRBV5-1 and TRBJ2-7, the complete variable domain is KAGVTQTPRYLIKTRGQQVTLSCSPISGHRSVSWYQQTPGQGLQFLFEYFSETQRNKGNFPGRFSGRQFSNSRSEMNVSTLELGDSALYLCASSLVTGRLLYEQYFGPGTRLTVT.

The genes are TRBV10-3 and TRBJ2-3; 9 bases map to TRBD2. CDR3 size: 19 residues. V shed 0 bases, J shed 4 bases, and the junction held 14 bases outside the gene matches. CDR1 ENHRY and CDR2 SYGVKD come from the germline V gene. The CDR3: CAISESLLSGRGVADTQYF. The CDR3 nucleotides read TGTGCCATCAGTGAGTCGCTGCTTAGCGGGAGAGGGGTCGCAGATACGCAGTATTTT.

This clonotype was seen a few times. The rearrangement links TRBV13 to TRBJ1-1, with D perhaps TRBD1 (6 bases). CDR1 and CDR2 (germline): PRHDT, FYEKMQ (reference sequence). The V and J ends lost 3 bases and 4 bases respectively, with 15 bases between them. This CDR3 is built from 15 residues. CDR3 protein: CASSFQQGEGTEAFF. The CDR3, as DNA: TGTGCCAGCAGCTTCCAACAGGGAGAGGGCACTGAAGCTTTCTTT.

This clonotype has just a few counts. The chain carries TRBV29-1 and TRBJ1-1, with D possibly being TRBD1 (5 bases). With 4 bases removed from V and 4 bases from J, the gap between germline ends came to 13 bases. This CDR3 spans 13 amino acids. From germline, CDR1 is SQVTM and CDR2 ANQGSEA. The CDR3 sequence: CSVVGQGATEAFF. The CDR3 DNA reads as TGCAGCGTTGTTGGGCAGGGAGCCACTGAAGCTTTCTTT.